This T cell receptor beta chain stems from a study of T cells after yellow fever vaccination. Comment on this clonotype: Its antigen is not identified.

Per germline, CDR1 SGHRS and CDR2 YFSETQ. The germline V and J ends were trimmed by 3 bases and 4 bases, with 13 bases remaining between them. This CDR3 comprises 14 residues. Study-level points and caveats: The secondary response showed a weaker magnitude and a faster peak, day 5 versus 15. Reappearing after the booster were most of the clones from primary vaccination (roughly 96% CD4, 85% to 90% CD8).

TCRdb fed the 5' RACE reads into MiXCR, producing one record per CDR3 protein. The sample lists around 73,000 distinct CDR3 sequences, roughly 7.4% seen once, with 41% in the top ten. The clonotype comes from a man aged 25-45 years who received the YFV17D yellow fever vaccine. The material sequenced was CD8+ T cells sorted from PBMCs, taken on the day of the yellow fever booster vaccination. The gene calls are TRBV5-1 and TRBJ1-1, with D tentatively TRBD1 (5 bases). The CDR3 protein is CASSSAGLGTEAFF. CDR3 coding DNA: TGCGCCAGCAGCTCCGCAGGGTTGGGCACTGAAGCTTTCTTT.